Listed below are T cell receptor beta chains from one sample, sequenced in a study of T cell changes during pregnancy in multiple sclerosis. TCRdb keeps only in-frame clones here, not all; method: immunoSEQ multiplex PCR. The top ten hold under 10% of the sample, which has roughly 40,000 clones, about 91% seen once. Sequenced material: CD8+ T cells from peripheral blood mononuclear cells, taken before pregnancy. The source is a female donor with multiple sclerosis, enrolled in a pregnancy study. Both conserved end residues are part of each CDR3. A D gene is named only where the DNA matches it firmly.

cdr3_aa d_call j_call v_call
CASSGRSDRGGQETQYF TRBD1 TRBJ2-5 TRBV9
CASSQTGGRETQYF TRBD2 TRBJ2-5 TRBV7-8
CASSQDMGGGPDTQYF TRBD2 TRBJ2-3 TRBV4-3
CASSSPSSAGGYNEQFF TRBD2 TRBJ2-1 TRBV27
CASSPTAEKQYF - TRBJ2-7 TRBV28
CASSIWGQGTNTGELFF - TRBJ2-2 TRBV19
CASSPSPGTWIASTDTQYF - TRBJ2-3 TRBV27
CASSLTGRGRQDTQYF TRBD1 TRBJ2-3 TRBV5-1
CASSPHNRGGQETQYF - TRBJ2-5 TRBV7-9
CASSPGTSGGYEQYF TRBD2 TRBJ2-7 TRBV9
CASSDWDRGPVYGYTF TRBD1 TRBJ1-2 TRBV6-1
CASSLRQGRKSEQFF TRBD1 TRBJ2-1 TRBV5-7
CASSSTTGGSDTQYF TRBD1 TRBJ2-3 TRBV5-1
CASTPGPYGYTF - TRBJ1-2 TRBV19